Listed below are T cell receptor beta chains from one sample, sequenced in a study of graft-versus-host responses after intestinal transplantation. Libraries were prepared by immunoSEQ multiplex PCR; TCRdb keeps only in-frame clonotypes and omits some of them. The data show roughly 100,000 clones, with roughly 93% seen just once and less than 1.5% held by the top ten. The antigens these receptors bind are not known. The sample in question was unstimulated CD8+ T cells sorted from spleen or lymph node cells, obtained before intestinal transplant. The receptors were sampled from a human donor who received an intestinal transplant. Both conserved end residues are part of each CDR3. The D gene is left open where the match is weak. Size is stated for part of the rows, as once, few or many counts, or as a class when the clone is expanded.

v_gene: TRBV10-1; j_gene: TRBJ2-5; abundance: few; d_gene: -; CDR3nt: TGCGCCAGCAGTCCCGGGACGGCAGAGACCCAGTACTTC; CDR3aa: CASSPGTAETQYF
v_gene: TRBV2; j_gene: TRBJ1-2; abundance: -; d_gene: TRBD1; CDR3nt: TGTGCCAGCAGTGAAGCTAGTGGCGAGACAGGGGAGGGCTACACCTTC; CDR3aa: CASSEASGETGEGYTF
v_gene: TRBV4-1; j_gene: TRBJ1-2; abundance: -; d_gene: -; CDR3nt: TGCGCCAGCAGCCAAGAGGGGGATCTGGGGTATGGCTACACCTTC; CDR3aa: CASSQEGDLGYGYTF
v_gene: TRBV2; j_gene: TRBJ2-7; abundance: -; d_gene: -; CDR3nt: TGTGCCAGTCTAAGACGGTCAACCTACGAGCAGTACTTC; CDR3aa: CASLRRSTYEQYF
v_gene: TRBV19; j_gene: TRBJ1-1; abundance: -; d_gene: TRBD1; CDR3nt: TGTGCCAGTACCCCACAGGGGGCGCGAACTGAAGCTTTCTTT; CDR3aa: CASTPQGARTEAFF
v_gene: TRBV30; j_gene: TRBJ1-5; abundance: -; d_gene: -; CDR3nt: TGTGCCTGGAGTACCGGAAGCAATCAGCCCCAGCATTTT; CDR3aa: CAWSTGSNQPQHF
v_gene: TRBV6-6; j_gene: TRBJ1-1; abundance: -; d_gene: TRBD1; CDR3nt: TGTGCCAGCCAGGGGGCCCTTAACACTGAAGCTTTCTTT; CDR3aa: CASQGALNTEAFF
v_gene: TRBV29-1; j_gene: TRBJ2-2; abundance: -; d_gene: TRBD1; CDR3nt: TGCAGCGTCCTGGGGTCCGGGACAGAAGCGTCCGGGGAGCTGTTTTTT; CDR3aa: CSVLGSGTEASGELFF
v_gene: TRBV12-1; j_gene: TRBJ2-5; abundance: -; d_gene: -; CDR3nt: TGTGCCAGCAGCATCGGGGCAAAAGAGACCCAGTACTTC; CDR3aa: CASSIGAKETQYF
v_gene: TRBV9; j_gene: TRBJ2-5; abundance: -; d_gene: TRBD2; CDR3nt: TGTGCCAGCAGCGAGGGGACTAGCGACCAAGAGACCCAGTACTTC; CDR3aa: CASSEGTSDQETQYF
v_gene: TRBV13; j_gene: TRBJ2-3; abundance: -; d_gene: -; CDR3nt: TGTGCCAGCAGCTTAAACCATCCGGATACGCAGTATTTT; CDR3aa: CASSLNHPDTQYF
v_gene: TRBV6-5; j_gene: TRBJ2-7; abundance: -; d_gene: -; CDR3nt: TGTGCCAGCAGTTACTTACGGGGTTATTCCTACGAGCAGTACTTC; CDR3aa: CASSYLRGYSYEQYF
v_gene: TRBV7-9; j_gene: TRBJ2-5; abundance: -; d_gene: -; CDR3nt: TGTGCCAGCAGCTCCTCGATGGAGACCCAGTACTTC; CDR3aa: CASSSSMETQYF
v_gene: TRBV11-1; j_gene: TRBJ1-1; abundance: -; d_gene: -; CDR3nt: TGTGCCAGCAGCTCGGACCGCTACACTGAAGCTTTCTTT; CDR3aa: CASSSDRYTEAFF
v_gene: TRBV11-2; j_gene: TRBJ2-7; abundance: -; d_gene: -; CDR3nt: TGTGCCAGCAGCTTAGGACAGAGCTCCTACGAGCAGTACTTC; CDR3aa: CASSLGQSSYEQYF
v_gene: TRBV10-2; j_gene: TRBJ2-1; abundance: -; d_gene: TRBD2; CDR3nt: TGCGCCAGCAGTGGGGGTAGCGGGGGGGCGGGGGATGAGCAGTTCTTC; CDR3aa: CASSGGSGGAGDEQFF
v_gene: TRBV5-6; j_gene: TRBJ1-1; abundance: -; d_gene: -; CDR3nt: TGTGCCAGCAGCTTTGCGGGGAACACTGAAGCTTTCTTT; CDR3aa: CASSFAGNTEAFF
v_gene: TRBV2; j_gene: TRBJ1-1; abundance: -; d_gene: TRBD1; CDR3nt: TGTGCCAGCAGTGAGGCCTCCGACAGGGGAAGCACTGAAGCTTTCTTT; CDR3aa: CASSEASDRGSTEAFF
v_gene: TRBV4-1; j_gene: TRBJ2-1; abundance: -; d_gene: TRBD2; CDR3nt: TGCGCCAGCAGCCACACACTGGCCGTCGGGGGGAACGGTGAGCAGTTCTTC; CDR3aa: CASSHTLAVGGNGEQFF
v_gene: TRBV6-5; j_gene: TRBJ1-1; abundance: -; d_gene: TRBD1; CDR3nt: TGTGCCAGCAGTTACTCGAGGACAGGGAAAGCTTTCTTT; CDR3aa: CASSYSRTGKAFF
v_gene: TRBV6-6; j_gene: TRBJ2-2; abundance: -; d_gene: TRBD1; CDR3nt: TGTGCCAGTACAGGGGCGGCCGGGGAGCTGTTTTTT; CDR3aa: CASTGAAGELFF
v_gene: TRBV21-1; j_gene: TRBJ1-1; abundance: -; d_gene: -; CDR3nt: TGTGCCAGCAGCCGAACTATGGGGACTGGCACTGAAGCTTTCTTT; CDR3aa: CASSRTMGTGTEAFF
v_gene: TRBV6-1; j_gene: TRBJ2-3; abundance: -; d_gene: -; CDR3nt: TGTGCCAGCATGGCGACTTCGCAGAGGACAGATACGCAGTATTTT; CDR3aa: CASMATSQRTDTQYF
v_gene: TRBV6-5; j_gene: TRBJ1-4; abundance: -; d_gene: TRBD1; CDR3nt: TGTGCCAGCAGACCCGGGACAGTCCCTAATGAAAAACTGTTTTTT; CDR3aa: CASRPGTVPNEKLFF
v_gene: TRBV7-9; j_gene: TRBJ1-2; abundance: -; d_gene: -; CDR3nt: TGTGCTACTCAGCTTGGAAAGGCGAGATATGGCTACACCTTC; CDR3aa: CATQLGKARYGYTF
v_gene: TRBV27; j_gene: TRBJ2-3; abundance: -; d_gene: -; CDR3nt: TGTGCCAGCAGTCCCCTTACTAGGCGGGATACGCAGTATTTT; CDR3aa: CASSPLTRRDTQYF
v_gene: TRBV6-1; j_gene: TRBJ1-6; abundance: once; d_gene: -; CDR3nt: TGTGCCAGCAGTGAAATGGGGGATAATTCACCCCTCCACTTT; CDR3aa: CASSEMGDNSPLHF
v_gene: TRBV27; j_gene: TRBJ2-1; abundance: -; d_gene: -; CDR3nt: TGTGCCAGCAGCTCCATGTACAATGAGCAGTTCTTC; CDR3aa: CASSSMYNEQFF
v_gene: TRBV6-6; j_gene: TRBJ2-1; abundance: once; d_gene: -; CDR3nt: TGTGCCAGCAGCGCACACCGCGTCCCCCCCTACAATGAGCAGTTCTTC; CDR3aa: CASSAHRVPPYNEQFF
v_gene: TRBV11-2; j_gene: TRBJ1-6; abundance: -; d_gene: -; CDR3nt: TGTGCCAGCAGCTCGACGATCGGGACAAACGCGAATGGTTCACCCCTCCACTTT; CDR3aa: CASSSTIGTNANGSPLHF